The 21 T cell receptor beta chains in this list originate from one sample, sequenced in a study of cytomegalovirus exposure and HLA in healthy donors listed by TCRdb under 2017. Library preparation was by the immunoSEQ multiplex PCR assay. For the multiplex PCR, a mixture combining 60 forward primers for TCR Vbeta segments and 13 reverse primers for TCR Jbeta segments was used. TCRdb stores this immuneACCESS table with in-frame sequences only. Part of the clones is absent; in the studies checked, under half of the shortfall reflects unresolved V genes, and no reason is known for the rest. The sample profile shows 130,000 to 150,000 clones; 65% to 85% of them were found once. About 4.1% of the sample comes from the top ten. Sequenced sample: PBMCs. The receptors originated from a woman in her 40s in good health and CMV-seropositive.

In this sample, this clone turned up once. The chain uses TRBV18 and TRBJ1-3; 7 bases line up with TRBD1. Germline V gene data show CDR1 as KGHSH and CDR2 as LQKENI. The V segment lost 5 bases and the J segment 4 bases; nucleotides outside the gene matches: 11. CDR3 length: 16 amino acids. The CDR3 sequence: CASSDDREPGGNTIYF. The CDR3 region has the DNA TGTGCCAGCTCAGACGACAGGGAACCAGGAGGAAACACCATATATTTT.

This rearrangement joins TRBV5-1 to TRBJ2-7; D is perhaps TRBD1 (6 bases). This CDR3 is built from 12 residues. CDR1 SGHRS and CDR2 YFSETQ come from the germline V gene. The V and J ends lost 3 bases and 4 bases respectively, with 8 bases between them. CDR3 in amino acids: CASSSQGYEQYF. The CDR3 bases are TGCGCCAGCAGCTCACAGGGTTACGAGCAGTACTTC.

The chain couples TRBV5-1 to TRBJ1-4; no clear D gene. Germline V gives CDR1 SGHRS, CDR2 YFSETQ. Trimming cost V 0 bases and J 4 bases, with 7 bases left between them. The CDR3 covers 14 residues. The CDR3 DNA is TGCGCCAGCAGCTTGGACCGAGTTAATGAAAAACTGTTTTTT. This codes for CASSLDRVNEKLFF.

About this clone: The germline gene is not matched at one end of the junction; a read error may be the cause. CDR3 region: CSSSLGQSNNQPQHF. The CDR3, as DNA: TGTTCCAGCAGCCTGGGACAGTCTAATAATCAGCCCCAGCATTTT. The chain employs TRBV7-9 and TRBJ1-5; 7 bases agree with TRBD1. The CDR3 is made up of 15 amino acids. The germline V gene has CDR1 SEHNR and CDR2 FQNEAQ (reference sequence).

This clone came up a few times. CDR3 coding DNA: TGTGCCAGCAGCTCACCCGGGACAGCCGGTGAAACCCTCCACTTT. This encodes CASSSPGTAGETLHF. This chain connects TRBV5-6 to TRBJ1-6; 7 nucleotides match TRBD1. The germline CDR1 and CDR2 sequences are SGHDT and YYEEEE. V lost 3 bases to trimming and J lost 14 bases; unmatched junction nucleotides: 14. This CDR3 comprises 15 residues.

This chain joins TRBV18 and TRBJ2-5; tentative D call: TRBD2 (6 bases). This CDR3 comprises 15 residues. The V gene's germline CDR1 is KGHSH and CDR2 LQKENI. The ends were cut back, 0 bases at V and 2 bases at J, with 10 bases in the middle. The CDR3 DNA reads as TGTGCCAGCTCACCACCTATGGGAGGACAAGAGACCCAGTACTTC. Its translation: CASSPPMGGQETQYF.

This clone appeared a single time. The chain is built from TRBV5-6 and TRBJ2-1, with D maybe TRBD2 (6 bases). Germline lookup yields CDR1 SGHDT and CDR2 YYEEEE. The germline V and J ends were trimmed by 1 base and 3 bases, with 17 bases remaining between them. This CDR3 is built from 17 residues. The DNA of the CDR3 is TGTGCCAGCAGCTTGACAGCGGGCTCTGGGTACTACAATGAGCAGTTCTTC. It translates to CASSLTAGSGYYNEQFF.

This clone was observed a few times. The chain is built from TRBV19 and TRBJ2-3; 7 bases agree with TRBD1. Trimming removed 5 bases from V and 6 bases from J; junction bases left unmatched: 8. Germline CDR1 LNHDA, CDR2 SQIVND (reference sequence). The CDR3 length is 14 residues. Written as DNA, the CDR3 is TGTGCCAGTAGTCTAAGGACAGGTGGGGATACGCAGTATTTT. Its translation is CASSLRTGGDTQYF.

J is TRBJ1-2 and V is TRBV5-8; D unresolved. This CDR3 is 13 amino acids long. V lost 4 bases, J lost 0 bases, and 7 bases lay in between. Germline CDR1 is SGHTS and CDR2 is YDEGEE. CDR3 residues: CASSLRANYGYTF. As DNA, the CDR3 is TGTGCCAGCAGCCTGCGGGCTAACTATGGCTACACCTTC.

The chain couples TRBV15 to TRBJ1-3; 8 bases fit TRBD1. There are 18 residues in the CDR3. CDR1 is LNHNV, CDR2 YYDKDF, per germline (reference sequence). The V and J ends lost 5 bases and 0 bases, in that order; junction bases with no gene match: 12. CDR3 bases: TGTGCCACCAGCCCACAGGGGGACAGGTCTTACTCTGGAAACACCATATATTTT. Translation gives CATSPQGDRSYSGNTIYF.

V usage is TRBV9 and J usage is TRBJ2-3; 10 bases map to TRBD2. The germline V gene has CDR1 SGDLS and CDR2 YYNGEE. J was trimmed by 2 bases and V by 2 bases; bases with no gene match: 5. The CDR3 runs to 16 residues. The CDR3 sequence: CASSVSSGRFTDTQYF. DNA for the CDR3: TGTGCCAGCAGCGTGTCTAGCGGGAGATTCACAGATACGCAGTATTTT.

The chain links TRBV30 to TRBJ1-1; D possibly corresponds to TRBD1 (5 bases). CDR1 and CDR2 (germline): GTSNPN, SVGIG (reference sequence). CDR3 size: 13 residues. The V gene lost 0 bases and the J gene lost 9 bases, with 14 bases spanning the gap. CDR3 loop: CAWSVPGREKAFF. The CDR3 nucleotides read TGTGCCTGGAGTGTACCCGGCAGGGAAAAAGCTTTCTTT.

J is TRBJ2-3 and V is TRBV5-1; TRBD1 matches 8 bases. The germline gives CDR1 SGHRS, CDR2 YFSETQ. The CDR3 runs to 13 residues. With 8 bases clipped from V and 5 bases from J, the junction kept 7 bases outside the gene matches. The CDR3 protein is CASTQGAGDTQYF. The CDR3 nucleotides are TGCGCCAGTACGCAGGGGGCAGGAGATACGCAGTATTTT.

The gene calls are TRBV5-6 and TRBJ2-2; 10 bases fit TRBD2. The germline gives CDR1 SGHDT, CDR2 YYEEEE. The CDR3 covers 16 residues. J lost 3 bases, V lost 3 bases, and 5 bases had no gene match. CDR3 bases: TGTGCCAGCAGCTCCCTTCTAGCGGGAGACACCGGGGAGCTGTTTTTT. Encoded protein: CASSSLLAGDTGELFF.

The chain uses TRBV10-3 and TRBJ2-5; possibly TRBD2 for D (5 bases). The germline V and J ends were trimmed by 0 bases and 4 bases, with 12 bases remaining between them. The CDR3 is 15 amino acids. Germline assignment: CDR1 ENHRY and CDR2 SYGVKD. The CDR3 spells CAISESMRTLETQYF. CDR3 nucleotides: TGTGCCATCAGTGAGTCGATGAGGACTTTAGAGACCCAGTACTTC.

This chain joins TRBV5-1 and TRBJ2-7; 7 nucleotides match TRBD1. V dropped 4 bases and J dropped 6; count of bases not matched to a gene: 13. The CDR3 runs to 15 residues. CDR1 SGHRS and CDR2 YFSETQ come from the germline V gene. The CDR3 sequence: CASSVLQGVNREQYF. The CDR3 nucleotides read TGCGCCAGCAGCGTCCTGCAGGGGGTAAATCGCGAGCAGTACTTC.

The CDR3 DNA reads TGTGCCAGCAGCGGGAACGACAGGCGGAATTCACCCCTCCACTTT. As protein: CASSGNDRRNSPLHF. This chain connects TRBV11-2 to TRBJ1-6; D may be TRBD1 (6 bases). From germline, CDR1 is SGHAT and CDR2 FQNNGV. V lost 5 bases, J lost 7 bases, and 15 bases lay in between. This CDR3 has 15 amino acids.

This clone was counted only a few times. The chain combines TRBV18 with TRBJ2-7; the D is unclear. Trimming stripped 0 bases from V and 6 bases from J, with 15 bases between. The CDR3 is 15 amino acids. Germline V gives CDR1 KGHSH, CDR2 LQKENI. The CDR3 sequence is CASSPPPLVSPEQYF. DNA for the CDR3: TGTGCCAGCTCACCACCCCCTCTAGTTAGCCCCGAGCAGTACTTC.

The CDR3 loop is CSAVRGYEQYF. In DNA, the CDR3 is TGCAGTGCTGTCCGGGGCTACGAGCAGTACTTC. V and J are TRBV20-1 and TRBJ2-7, with D possibly matching TRBD2 (5 bases). There are 11 residues in the CDR3. V dropped 5 bases and J dropped 3 bases, with 8 bases sitting between them. Germline V gene data show CDR1 as DFQATT and CDR2 as SNEGSKA (reference sequence).

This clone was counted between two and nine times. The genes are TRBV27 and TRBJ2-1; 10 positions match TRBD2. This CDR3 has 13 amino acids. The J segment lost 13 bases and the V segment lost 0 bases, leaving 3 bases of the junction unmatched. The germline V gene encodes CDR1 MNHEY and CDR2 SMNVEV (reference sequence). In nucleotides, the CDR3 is TGTGCCAGCAGTTTATCCCTAGCGGGGGATCAGTTCTTC. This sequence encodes CASSLSLAGDQFF.

The CDR3 is CAISEAGNQPQHF. CDR3 bases: TGTGCCATCAGTGAAGCAGGGAATCAGCCCCAGCATTTT. The chain employs TRBV10-3 and TRBJ1-5; tentatively, D is TRBD1 (5 bases). This CDR3 contains 13 residues. V was pared by 3 bases and J by 4 bases, with 7 bases between. Germline-derived CDR1 and CDR2 are ENHRY and SYGVKD.